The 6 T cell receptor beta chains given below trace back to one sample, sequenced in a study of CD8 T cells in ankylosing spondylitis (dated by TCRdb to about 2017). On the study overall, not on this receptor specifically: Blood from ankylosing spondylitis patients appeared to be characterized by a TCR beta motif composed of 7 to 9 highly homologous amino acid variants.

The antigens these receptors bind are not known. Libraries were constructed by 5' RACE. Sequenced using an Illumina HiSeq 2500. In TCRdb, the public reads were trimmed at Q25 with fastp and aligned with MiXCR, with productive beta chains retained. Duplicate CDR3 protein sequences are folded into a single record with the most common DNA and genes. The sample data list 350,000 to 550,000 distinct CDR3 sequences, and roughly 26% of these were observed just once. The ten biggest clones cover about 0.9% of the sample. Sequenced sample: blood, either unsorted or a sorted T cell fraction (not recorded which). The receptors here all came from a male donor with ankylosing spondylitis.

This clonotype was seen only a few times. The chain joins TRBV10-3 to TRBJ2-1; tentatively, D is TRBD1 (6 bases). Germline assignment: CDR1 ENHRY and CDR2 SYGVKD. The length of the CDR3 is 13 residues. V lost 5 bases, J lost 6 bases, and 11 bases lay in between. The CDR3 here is CAISNYRANEQFF. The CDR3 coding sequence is TGTGCCATCAGTAACTACAGGGCCAATGAGCAGTTCTTC.

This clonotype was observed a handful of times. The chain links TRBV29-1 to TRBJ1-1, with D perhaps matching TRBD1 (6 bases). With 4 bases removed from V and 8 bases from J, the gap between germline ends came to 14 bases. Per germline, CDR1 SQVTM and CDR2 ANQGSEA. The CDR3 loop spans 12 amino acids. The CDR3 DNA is TGCAGCGTTGGGGGACACAACAAAGAAGCTTTCTTT. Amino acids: CSVGGHNKEAFF.

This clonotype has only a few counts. The CDR3 loop reads CASSQRAGRHNQPQHF. CDR3 coding DNA: TGTGCCAGCAGCCAAAGGGCGGGACGGCACAATCAGCCCCAGCATTTT. The rearrangement uses TRBV4-2 and TRBJ1-5, with TRBD1 as a possible D gene (5 bases). Germline V lookup: CDR1 LGHNA, CDR2 YNFKEQ. This CDR3 spans 16 amino acids. V lost 2 bases to trimming and J lost 3 bases, with 14 bases between them.

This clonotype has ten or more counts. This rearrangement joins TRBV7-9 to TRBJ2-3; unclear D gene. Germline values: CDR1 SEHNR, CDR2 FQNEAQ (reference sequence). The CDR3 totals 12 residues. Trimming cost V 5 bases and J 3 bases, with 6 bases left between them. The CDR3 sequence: CASSRETDTQYF. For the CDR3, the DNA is TGTGCCAGCAGCCGAGAAACAGATACGCAGTATTTT. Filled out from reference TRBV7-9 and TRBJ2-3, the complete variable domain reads DTGVSQNPRHKITKRGQNVTFRCDPISEHNRLYWYRQTLGQGPEFLTYFQNEAQLEKSRLLSDRFSAERPKGSFSTLEIQRTEQGDSAMYLCASSRETDTQYFGPGTRLTVL.

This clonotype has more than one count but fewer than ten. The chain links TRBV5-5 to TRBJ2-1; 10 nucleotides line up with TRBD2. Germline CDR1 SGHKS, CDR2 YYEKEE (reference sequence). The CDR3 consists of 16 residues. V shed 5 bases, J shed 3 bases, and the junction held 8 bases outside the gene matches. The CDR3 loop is CASRIGGLADYNEQFF. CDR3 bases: TGTGCCAGCAGGATTGGAGGACTAGCGGACTACAATGAGCAGTTCTTC.

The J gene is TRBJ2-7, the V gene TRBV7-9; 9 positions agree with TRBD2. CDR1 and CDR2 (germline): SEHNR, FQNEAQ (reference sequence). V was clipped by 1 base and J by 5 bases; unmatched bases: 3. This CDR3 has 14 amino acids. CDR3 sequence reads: CASSLGGRENEQYV. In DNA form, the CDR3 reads TGTGCCAGCAGCTTAGGCGGGAGGGAGAACGAGCAGTACGTC.